This record covers a single TCR beta chain. Its antigen is not known. This specimen belongs to a study of OX40 agonist ivuxolimab in advanced cancers. On the study more broadly: A mean age of 60 years, range about 23 to 90, was recorded, and about 83% were male. Findings and limits, study-wide: Expanded clones were, on average, more numerous in CD8+ T cells than in CD4+. Partly responding patients at 0.1-3.0 mg/kg showed some of the smallest clonal expansion.

Sequencing was performed with immunoSEQ multiplex PCR; in TCRdb, only in-frame clones are kept and a portion is missing. The data hold about 33,000 clones, with more than 70% observed a single time. This CDR3 is 14 amino acids long. Germline CDR1 SEHNR, CDR2 FQNEAQ (reference sequence). Germline trimming cut 6 bases from V and 0 bases from J; bases unmatched to any gene: 4. V gene TRBV7-9 combines with J gene TRBJ1-1; 7 bases are shared with TRBD1. The starting material was CD4+ or CD8+ T cells sorted from blood, obtained in a trial of the OX40 agonist ivuxolimab. This TCR was recovered from an adult with an advanced solid tumor such as melanoma, head and neck, liver or kidney cancer. The DNA for the CDR3 is TGTGCCAGCAGATCGACAGGGCTGAACACTGAAGCTTTCTTT. This sequence encodes CASRSTGLNTEAFF.